This T cell receptor beta chain stems from a study of blood T cells in healthy people across ages. Through a sample-barcoded 5' primer and a J-beta primer mix, a second PCR was run for roughly 6 to 11 cycles. Via MiXCR, TCRdb re-called the 5' RACE reads, giving one row per CDR3 protein. Of some 1.5 million distinct CDR3 sequences listed, roughly 28% are singletons. CDR3 length equals 14 residues. V dropped 1 base and J dropped 5 bases, with 12 bases sitting between them. Germline lookup yields CDR1 DFQATT and CDR2 SNEGSKA (reference sequence). The material sequenced was blood. This clonotype originated in a woman aged 30 to 39 in good health. V and J are TRBV20-1 and TRBJ1-5; D is undetermined. CDR3 residues: CSARGLSFDQPQHF. CDR3 sequence (DNA): TGCAGTGCTAGAGGCCTGTCGTTTGATCAGCCCCAGCATTTT.